This T cell receptor beta chain was obtained from a study of shared T cell receptors in the human thymus. Some clones are missing from TCRdb's copy, which holds only in-frame ones; the method was immunoSEQ multiplex PCR. This sample carries roughly 660,000 clones, 85% to 90% of them seen once, and the ten largest clones take around 0.01%. As concerns this clone: Other DNA variants within this sample encode the same CDR3.

Germline CDR1 and CDR2: SGHRS and YFSETQ. V lost 0 bases, J lost 5 bases, and 20 bases lay in between. CDR3 length equals 17 residues. This sample also appeared in a second study, on human thymus T cells. That report adds: Finnish infants who were healthy and having corrective surgery for congenital heart defects made up the donors. Resections obtained during corrective heart surgery supplied the thymus tissue. Thymic as well as blood repertoires seemed to favor certain V and J genes unevenly. Related research found strongly overlapping thymic repertoires in unrelated individuals.

The TCR originated in a boy younger than two with a congenital heart defect. This chain joins TRBV5-1 and TRBJ2-5; maybe TRBD2 (7 bases). The sequencing sample was made of thymocytes. As DNA, the CDR3 is TGCGCCAGCAGCTTGGCCAGGTGGACGACGGGGGGCGAGACCCAGTACTTC. Its protein is CASSLARWTTGGETQYF.